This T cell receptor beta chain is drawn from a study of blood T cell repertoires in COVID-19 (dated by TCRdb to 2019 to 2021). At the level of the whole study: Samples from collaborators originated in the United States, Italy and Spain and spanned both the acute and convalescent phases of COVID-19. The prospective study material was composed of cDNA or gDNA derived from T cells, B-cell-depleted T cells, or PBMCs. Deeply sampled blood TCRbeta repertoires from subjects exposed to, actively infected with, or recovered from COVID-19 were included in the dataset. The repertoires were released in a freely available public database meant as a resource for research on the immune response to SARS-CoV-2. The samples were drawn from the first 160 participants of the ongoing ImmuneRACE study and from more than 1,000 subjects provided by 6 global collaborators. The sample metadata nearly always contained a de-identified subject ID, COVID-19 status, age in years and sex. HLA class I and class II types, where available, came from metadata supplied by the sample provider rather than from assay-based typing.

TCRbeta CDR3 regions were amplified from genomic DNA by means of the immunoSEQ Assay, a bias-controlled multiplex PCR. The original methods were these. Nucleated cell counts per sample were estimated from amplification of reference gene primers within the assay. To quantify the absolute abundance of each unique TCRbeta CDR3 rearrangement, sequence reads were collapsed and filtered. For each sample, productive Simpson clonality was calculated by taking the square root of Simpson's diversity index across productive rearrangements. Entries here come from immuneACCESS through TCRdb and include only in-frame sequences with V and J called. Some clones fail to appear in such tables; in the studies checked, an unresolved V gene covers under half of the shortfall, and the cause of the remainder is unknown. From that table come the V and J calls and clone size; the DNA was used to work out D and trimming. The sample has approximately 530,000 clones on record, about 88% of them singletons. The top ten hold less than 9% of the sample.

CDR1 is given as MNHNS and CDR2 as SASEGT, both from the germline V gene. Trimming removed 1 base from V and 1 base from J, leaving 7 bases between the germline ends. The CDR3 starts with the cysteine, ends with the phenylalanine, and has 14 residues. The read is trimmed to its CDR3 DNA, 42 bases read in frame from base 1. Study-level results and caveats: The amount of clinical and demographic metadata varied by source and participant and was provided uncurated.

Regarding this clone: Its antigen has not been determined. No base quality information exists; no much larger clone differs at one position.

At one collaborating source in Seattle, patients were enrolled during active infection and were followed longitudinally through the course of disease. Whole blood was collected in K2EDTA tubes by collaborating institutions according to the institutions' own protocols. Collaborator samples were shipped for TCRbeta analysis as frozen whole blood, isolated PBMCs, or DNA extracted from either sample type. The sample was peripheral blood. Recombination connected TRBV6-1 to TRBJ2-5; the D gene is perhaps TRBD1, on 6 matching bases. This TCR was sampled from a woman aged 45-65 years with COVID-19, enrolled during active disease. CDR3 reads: CASSEVDSQETQYF. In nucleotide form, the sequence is TGTGCCAGCAGTGAAGTGGACAGCCAAGAGACCCAGTACTTC.